What follows are 27 T cell receptor beta chains derived from one specimen sequenced in a study of identical twins. Each CDR3 protein gets one entry after TCRdb re-called the 5' RACE reads with MiXCR. This sample has approximately 700,000 distinct CDR3 sequences; roughly 20% occur once, and the top ten carry about an eighth. Separately, the same data were catalogued under a study of T cells expressing NK-cell markers.

The sequenced sample was PBMCs. These receptors were collected from a woman younger than 30 in good health.

This clonotype was picked up many times. V and J are TRBV6-1 and TRBJ2-4; 7 bases line up with TRBD1. J lost 8 bases, V lost 2 bases, and 9 bases had no gene match. This CDR3 contains 15 residues. Germline loops: CDR1 MNHNS, CDR2 SASEGT. The CDR3 region is CASSEPPGQRDIQYF. CDR3 sequence (DNA): TGTGCCAGCAGTGAACCCCCGGGACAGCGCGACATTCAGTACTTC.

Only a few counts were recorded for this clonotype. The gene calls are TRBV10-3 and TRBJ1-2; 7 bases agree with TRBD1. Germline loops: CDR1 ENHRY, CDR2 SYGVKD. J was trimmed by 4 bases and V by 9 bases; bases with no gene match: 2. The CDR3 spans 11 residues. CDR3 in DNA: TGTGCCATGGGACAGCTCTATGGCTACACCTTC. Its protein is CAMGQLYGYTF.

The chain has TRBV5-6 and TRBJ1-1, with D perhaps TRBD1 (5 bases). Trimming cost V 3 bases and J 5 bases, with 14 bases left between them. The CDR3 is 14 residues long. Germline lookup yields CDR1 SGHDT and CDR2 YYEEEE. The CDR3 bases are TGTGCCAGCAGCTCGCAGGGTGGGGGGACTGAAGCTTTCTTT. This encodes CASSSQGGGTEAFF.

The V gene is TRBV25-1, the J gene TRBJ2-7; D may correspond to TRBD1 or TRBD2 (5 bases each). Trimming pared 3 bases from V and 4 bases from J, leaving 16 bases between. Germline assignment: CDR1 MGHDK and CDR2 SYGVNS. The CDR3 covers 15 residues. In DNA, the CDR3 is TGTGCCAGCAGTGACCCGGGACGACTCGGATACGAGCAGTACTTC. This sequence encodes CASSDPGRLGYEQYF.

The CDR3 DNA is TGTGCCAGCTCACCCCTCGGACAGGGGATAAGGCATGAGCAGTTCTTC. It translates to CASSPLGQGIRHEQFF. The genes are TRBV18 and TRBJ2-1; 9 bases align to TRBD1. Trimming took 3 bases from V and 8 from J; bases not matched to a gene: 11. The V gene's germline CDR1 is KGHSH and CDR2 LQKENI. The CDR3 runs to 16 residues.

The rearrangement links TRBV29-1 to TRBJ2-1, with 8 bases identical to TRBD2. CDR1 SQVTM and CDR2 ANQGSEA come from the germline V gene. The CDR3 is made up of 14 amino acids. Trimming took 7 bases from V and 4 from J; bases not matched to a gene: 9. The chain's CDR3 is CSGGGTSLYNEQFF. The CDR3, as DNA: TGCAGCGGCGGGGGGACTAGTCTATACAATGAGCAGTTCTTC.

The chain employs TRBV5-1 and TRBJ1-4; D possibly corresponds to TRBD1 (5 bases). The germline V gene has CDR1 SGHRS and CDR2 YFSETQ. This CDR3 has 14 amino acids. The V end lost 3 bases, the J end lost 7 bases, and 13 bases lay between the germline ends. CDR3 sequence (DNA): TGCGCCAGCAGCTATGGGGGAAGAGGTGAAAAACTGTTTTTT. It encodes CASSYGGRGEKLFF.

This clonotype has a handful of counts. The V call is TRBV20-1, the J call TRBJ2-1; 11 bases fit TRBD2. V shed 7 bases and J 6 bases; nucleotides not matched to a gene: 8. Germline assignment: CDR1 DFQATT and CDR2 SNEGSKA (reference sequence). The length of the CDR3 is 14 residues. The CDR3 bases are TGCAGTGTCTTTAGCGGGAGGGCCCCCAATGAGCAGTTCTTC. Residues: CSVFSGRAPNEQFF.

The chain recombines TRBV18 with TRBJ1-1, with D possibly being TRBD1 (5 bases). The CDR3 sequence is 14 residues long. Trimming stripped 6 bases from V and 10 bases from J, with 21 bases between. CDR1 and CDR2 (germline): KGHSH, LQKENI. The CDR3 here is CASSPNRDGAGAFF. For the CDR3, the DNA is TGTGCCAGCTCGCCTAACCGGGATGGGGCCGGAGCTTTCTTT.

This chain joins TRBV25-1 and TRBJ2-3, with D hard to call. Germline V gene lookup returns CDR1 MGHDK and CDR2 SYGVNS. This CDR3 spans 11 amino acids. V dropped 4 bases and J dropped 7 bases, with 6 bases sitting between them. CDR3 nucleotide sequence: TGTGCCAGCAGTGTCAGGAATACGCAGTATTTT. Translated: CASSVRNTQYF.

This chain joins TRBV5-5 and TRBJ1-2; D is unclear. V shed 3 bases and J shed 1 base, with 13 bases lying between them. The CDR3 has 15 residues. Germline CDR1 is SGHKS and CDR2 is YYEKEE (reference sequence). In DNA form, the CDR3 reads TGTGCCAGCAGCTATACCACCGGAGGTAACTATGGCTACACCTTC. This gives the protein CASSYTTGGNYGYTF. The full variable domain, in which reference TRBV5-5 and TRBJ1-2 provide the parts outside the CDR3, is DAGVTQSPTHLIKTRGQQVTLRCSPISGHKSVSWYQQVLGQGPQFIFQYYEKEERGRGNFPDRFSARQFPNYSSELNVNALLLGDSALYLCASSYTTGGNYGYTFGSGTRLTVV.

This clonotype has a count of ten or more. The chain combines TRBV15 with TRBJ1-2; possibly TRBD1 for D (6 bases). CDR3 length: 14 amino acids. V was pared by 0 bases and J by 1 base, with 6 bases between. Germline CDR1 is LNHNV and CDR2 is YYDKDF (reference sequence). Here the CDR3 reads CATSREGGNYGYTF. CDR3 nucleotides: TGTGCCACCAGCAGAGAAGGGGGTAACTATGGCTACACCTTC.

The chain uses TRBV10-3 and TRBJ2-5; 9 nucleotides align to TRBD2. The CDR3 spans 16 residues. Germline V gives CDR1 ENHRY, CDR2 SYGVKD. The V gene end was trimmed by 6 bases and the J gene end by 1 base; junction bases not matched to a gene: 9. The CDR3 sequence: CAISAGAGGTQETQYF. The CDR3 coding sequence is TGTGCCATCAGCGCTGGAGCGGGGGGTACCCAAGAGACCCAGTACTTC.

V and J are TRBV7-2 and TRBJ2-7, with TRBD2 matching 7 bases. The CDR3 length is 16 residues. The V gene end was trimmed by 5 bases and the J gene end by 2 bases; junction bases not matched to a gene: 12. The germline CDR1 and CDR2 sequences are SGHTA and FQGNSA. DNA of the CDR3: TGTGCCAGCAGCCAAAGACTTGCGGGAGTGGCCTACGAGCAGTACTTC. This gives the protein CASSQRLAGVAYEQYF.

The CDR3 reads CSVRNSGSETQYF. The CDR3 DNA reads TGCAGCGTTCGGAATAGCGGGAGTGAGACCCAGTACTTC. V usage is TRBV29-1 and J usage is TRBJ2-5, with 9 bases fitting TRBD2. Germline V CDR1 and CDR2: SQVTM, ANQGSEA. Losses at the gene ends were 5 bases for V and 5 bases for J; bases not matched to a gene: 6. The CDR3 contains 13 residues.

This chain connects TRBV12-3 or TRBV12-4 to TRBJ2-7, with 7 bases lining up with TRBD2. This CDR3 spans 13 amino acids. V dropped 5 bases and J dropped 5; count of bases not matched to a gene: 6. The DNA of the CDR3 is TGTGCCAGCAGTCCCGGACTAGGCGACGAGCAGTACTTC. This sequence encodes CASSPGLGDEQYF.

This clonotype appeared a few times. The rearrangement links TRBV5-1 to TRBJ2-7; D gene ambiguous. Germline CDR1 and CDR2: SGHRS and YFSETQ. The CDR3 is made up of 14 amino acids. Between the trimmed V and J ends, which lost 1 base and 2 bases, there was a span of 10 bases. The CDR3 DNA reads as TGCGCCAGCAGCTTGAACGGGCCCGCCTACGAGCAGTACTTC. It yields the protein CASSLNGPAYEQYF.

This clonotype was counted ten times or more. The chain joins TRBV12-3 or TRBV12-4 to TRBJ2-7; TRBD2 might be the D (5 bases). The V gene lost 4 bases and the J gene lost 4 bases, with 8 bases spanning the gap. The CDR3 has 12 amino acids. The CDR3 nucleotides are TGTGCCAGCAGTTCGTGGACTTACGAGCAGTACTTC. This translates into CASSSWTYEQYF.

This clonotype was seen more than once but under ten times. The chain employs TRBV19 and TRBJ2-3; 8 bases fit TRBD2. Per the germline V gene, CDR1 is LNHDA and CDR2 is SQIVND (reference sequence). The V segment lost 3 bases and the J segment 3 bases; nucleotides outside the gene matches: 5. CDR3 length equals 15 residues. Here the CDR3 DNA reads TGTGCCAGTAGTATCGCCGGGACTAGTACAGATACGCAGTATTTT. This sequence encodes CASSIAGTSTDTQYF.

This clonotype was seen more than once but under ten times. The V gene is TRBV12-3 or TRBV12-4, the J gene TRBJ2-2; D uncertain. The V and J ends lost 7 bases and 0 bases respectively, with 12 bases between them. The CDR3 totals 15 residues. The CDR3: CASTLQRSNTGELFF. CDR3 in DNA: TGTGCCAGCACCTTACAGCGTTCGAACACCGGGGAGCTGTTTTTT.

V usage is TRBV10-3 and J usage is TRBJ2-6, with D tentatively TRBD1 (5 bases). V shed 6 bases and J shed 0 bases, with 9 bases lying between them. CDR3 length: 15 amino acids. CDR1 is ENHRY, CDR2 SYGVKD, per germline. This CDR3 reads CAIRITGSGANVLTF. The CDR3 DNA follows: TGTGCCATCAGGATAACAGGCTCTGGGGCCAACGTCCTGACTTTC.

This clonotype was picked up many times. The V gene is TRBV27, the J gene TRBJ1-5; D is unresolved. The length of the CDR3 is 14 residues. Per germline, CDR1 MNHEY and CDR2 SMNVEV (reference sequence). V was pared by 6 bases and J by 2 bases, with 11 bases between. The CDR3 coding sequence is TGTGCCAGCAGAGGAAACTCGGGCAATCAGCCCCAGCATTTT. Its protein is CASRGNSGNQPQHF.

The V gene is TRBV7-2, the J gene TRBJ2-3, with 7 bases identical to TRBD2. V lost 5 bases to trimming and J lost 3 bases; unmatched junction nucleotides: 14. CDR1 SGHTA and CDR2 FQGNSA come from the germline V gene. CDR3 length: 17 residues. CDR3: CASSGPAGSLGTDTQYF. The CDR3 nucleotides read TGTGCCAGCAGCGGTCCAGCGGGGAGCCTGGGGACAGATACGCAGTATTTT.

This clonotype was counted a few times. The chain carries TRBV6-1 and TRBJ1-5; no firm D call. The V end was cut by 1 base, the J end by 3 bases, with 10 bases between. The CDR3 is 15 amino acids. Germline assignment: CDR1 MNHNS and CDR2 SASEGT. CDR3 region: CASSEGLLLNQPQHF. The CDR3 nucleotides read TGTGCCAGCAGTGAAGGGTTGCTGCTCAATCAGCCCCAGCATTTT.

The rearrangement uses TRBV7-6 and TRBJ2-7; D gene uncertain. CDR3 length: 14 residues. Trimming pared 5 bases from V and 4 bases from J, leaving 15 bases between. Looked up from germline, CDR1 is SGHVS and CDR2 is FNYEAQ. In DNA, the CDR3 is TGTGCCAGCAGCCAATCTTCATATGGGTACGAGCAGTACTTC. It specifies CASSQSSYGYEQYF.

There are many counts of this clonotype. V and J are TRBV12-3 or TRBV12-4 and TRBJ1-2; D uncertain. V was clipped by 0 bases and J by 5 bases, with 13 bases between them. This CDR3 has 15 amino acids. The CDR3 is CASSLAQQREYGYTF. CDR3 nucleotides: TGTGCCAGCAGTTTAGCGCAACAGCGGGAGTATGGCTACACCTTC.

The chain recombines TRBV4-3 with TRBJ2-7; D unresolved. CDR1 LGHNA and CDR2 YSLEER come from the germline V gene. The CDR3 has 15 amino acids. With 0 bases removed from V and 0 bases from J, the gap between germline ends came to 9 bases. In nucleotides, the CDR3 is TGCGCCAGCAGCCAAGATATGGCCTACTCCTACGAGCAGTACTTC. Protein sequence: CASSQDMAYSYEQYF.